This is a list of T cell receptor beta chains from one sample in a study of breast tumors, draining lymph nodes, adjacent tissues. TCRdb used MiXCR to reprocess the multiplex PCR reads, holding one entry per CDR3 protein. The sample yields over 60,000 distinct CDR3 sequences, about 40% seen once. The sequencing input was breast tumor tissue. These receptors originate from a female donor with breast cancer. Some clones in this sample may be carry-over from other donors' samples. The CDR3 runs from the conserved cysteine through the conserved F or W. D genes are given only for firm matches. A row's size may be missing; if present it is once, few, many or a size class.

CASRRLAGGRATDTQYF	TGTGCCAGCAGGAGACTAGCGGGGGGGCGCGCCACAGATACGCAGTATTTT	TRBD2	NA	TRBV5-1	TRBJ2-3
CASSLLFDTRYF	TGTGCCAGCAGCTTATTATTTGATACACGGTATTTT	NA	once	TRBV11-1	TRBJ2-3
CASSESSSETQYF	TGTGCCAGCAGTGAATCTAGTTCGGAGACCCAGTACTTC	NA	NA	TRBV6-1	TRBJ2-5
CARRGGSYNEQFF	TGTGCCAGGAGGGGGGGCTCCTACAATGAGCAGTTCTTC	NA	many	TRBV6-5	TRBJ2-1
CASSILIVGGDEQYF	TGTGCCAGCAGCATCTTAATAGTGGGAGGGGACGAGCAGTACTTC	TRBD2	many	TRBV7-9	TRBJ2-7
CARGSINQPQHF	TGTGCCCGGGGGTCGATCAATCAGCCCCAGCATTTT	NA	NA	TRBV5-5	TRBJ1-5
CASSLVTGGTEAFF	TGTGCCAGCAGCTTAGTTACAGGTGGGACTGAAGCTTTCTTT	NA	NA	TRBV7-8	TRBJ1-1
CAISEDGDFGYTF	TGTGCCATCAGTGAGGATGGGGATTTTGGCTACACCTTC	NA	many	TRBV10-3	TRBJ1-2
CASSLRGETYNSPLHF	TGTGCCAGCAGCTTGCGAGGAGAAACCTATAATTCACCCCTCCACTTT	NA	many	TRBV7-9	TRBJ1-6
CASSIWGNSNQPQHF	TGTGCCAGTAGTATTTGGGGAAATAGCAATCAGCCCCAGCATTTT	NA	many	TRBV19	TRBJ1-5
CASSLGRGDIQYF	TGTGCCAGCAGCCTGGGGCGGGGGGACATTCAGTACTTC	TRBD2	many	TRBV7-3	TRBJ2-4
CASSFSRGHGYTF	TGTGCCAGCAGCTTCTCCCGGGGGCATGGCTACACCTTC	NA	NA	TRBV7-6	TRBJ1-2
CATSRDPRNEKLFF	TGTGCCACCAGCAGAGATCCGAGGAATGAAAAACTGTTTTTT	NA	NA	TRBV15	TRBJ1-4
CASSPTAYEQYF	TGTGCCAGCAGTCCGACAGCCTACGAGCAGTACTTC	NA	many	TRBV6-1	TRBJ2-7
CASSLTQYF	TGTGCCAGCAGCTTGACCCAGTACTTC	NA	NA	TRBV7-6	TRBJ2-5
CASSEVEFRDTTYNEQSF	TGTGCCAGCAGTGAAGTGGAGTTCAGGGACACCACCTACAATGAGCAGTCCTTC	NA	NA	TRBV6-1	TRBJ2-1
CATSRDRGRDGYTF	TGTGCCACCAGCAGAGATCGAGGTAGGGATGGCTACACCTTC	NA	NA	TRBV15	TRBJ1-2
CASSPTTSPETQYF	TGTGCCAGCAGTCCCACAACTAGCCCAGAGACCCAGTACTTC	NA	NA	TRBV7-9	TRBJ2-5
CASREEARSGANVLTF	TGTGCCAGCAGGGAAGAGGCACGCTCTGGGGCCAACGTCCTGACTTTC	NA	NA	TRBV2	TRBJ2-6
CASSIGTANEKLFF	TGTGCCAGTAGCATAGGGACAGCTAATGAAAAACTGTTTTTT	TRBD1	NA	TRBV19	TRBJ1-4